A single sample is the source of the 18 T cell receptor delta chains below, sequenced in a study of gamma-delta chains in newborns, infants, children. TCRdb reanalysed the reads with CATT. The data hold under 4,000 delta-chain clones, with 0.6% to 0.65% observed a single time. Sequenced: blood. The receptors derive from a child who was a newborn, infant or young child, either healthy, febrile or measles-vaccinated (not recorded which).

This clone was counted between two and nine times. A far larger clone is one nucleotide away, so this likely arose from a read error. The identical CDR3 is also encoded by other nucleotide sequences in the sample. The CDR3 DNA reads as TGTGCCTGTGACACTGGGGGATACGGGACCTGGGACACCCGACAGATGTTCTTC. Amino acids: CACDTGGYGTWDTRQMFF. The gene calls are TRDV2 and TRDJ3; 11 nucleotides line up with TRDD3. This CDR3 contains 18 residues. Germline assignment: CDR1 GEAIGNYY and CDR2 EKD.

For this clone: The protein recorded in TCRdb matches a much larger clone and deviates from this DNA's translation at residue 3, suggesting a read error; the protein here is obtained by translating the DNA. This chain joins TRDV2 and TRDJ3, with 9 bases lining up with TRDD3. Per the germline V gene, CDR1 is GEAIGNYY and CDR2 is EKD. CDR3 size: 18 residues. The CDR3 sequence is CARDKILGDSWDTRQMFF. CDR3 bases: TGTGCCCGTGACAAAATACTGGGGGACTCCTGGGACACCCGACAGATGTTTTTC.

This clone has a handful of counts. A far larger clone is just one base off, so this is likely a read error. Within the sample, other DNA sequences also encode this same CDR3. The CDR3: CACDVLGDWDTRQMFF. CDR3 DNA sequence: TGTGCCTGTGACGTACTGGGGGATTGGGACACCCGACAGATGTTCTTC. This chain links TRDV2 with TRDJ3, with 10 bases lining up with TRDD3. Germline-derived CDR1 and CDR2 are GEAIGNYY and EKD. The CDR3 loop spans 16 amino acids.

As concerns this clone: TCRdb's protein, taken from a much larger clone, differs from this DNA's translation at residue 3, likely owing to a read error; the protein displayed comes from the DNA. The CDR3 DNA sequence: TGTGCCTTTGACGTACTGGGGGAAGCTTTGACAGCACAACTCTTCTTT. The encoded protein is CAFDVLGEALTAQLFF. The chain combines TRDV2 with TRDJ2, with 9 bases that match TRDD3. The germline gives CDR1 GEAIGNYY, CDR2 EKD. The CDR3 extends over 16 amino acids.

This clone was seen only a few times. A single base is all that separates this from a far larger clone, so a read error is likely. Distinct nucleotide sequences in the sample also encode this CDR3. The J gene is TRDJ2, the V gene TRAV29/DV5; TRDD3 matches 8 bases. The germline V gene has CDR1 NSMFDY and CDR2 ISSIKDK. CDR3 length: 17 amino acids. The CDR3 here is CAAQLLGANCLTAQLFF. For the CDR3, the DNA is TGTGCAGCGCAACTACTGGGGGCCAACTGTTTGACAGCGCAACTCTTCTTT.

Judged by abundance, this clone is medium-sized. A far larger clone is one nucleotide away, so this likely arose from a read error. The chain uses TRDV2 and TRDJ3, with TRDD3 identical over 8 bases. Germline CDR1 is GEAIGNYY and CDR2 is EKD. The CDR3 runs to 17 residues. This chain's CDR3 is CARDTWGSSWDTRQMFF. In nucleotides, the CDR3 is TGTGCCCGTGACACCTGGGGGAGCTCCTGGGACACCCGACAGATGTTTTTC.

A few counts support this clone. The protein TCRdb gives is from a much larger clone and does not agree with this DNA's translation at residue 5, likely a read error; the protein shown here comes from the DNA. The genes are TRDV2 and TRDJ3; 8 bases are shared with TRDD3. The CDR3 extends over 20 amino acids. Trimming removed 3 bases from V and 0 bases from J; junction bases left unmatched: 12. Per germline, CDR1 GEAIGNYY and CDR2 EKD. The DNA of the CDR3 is TGTGCCTGTGACGCCGTTTGGGGGATCGACCTCTCCTGGGACACCCGACAGATGTTTTTC. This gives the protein CACDAVWGIDLSWDTRQMFF.

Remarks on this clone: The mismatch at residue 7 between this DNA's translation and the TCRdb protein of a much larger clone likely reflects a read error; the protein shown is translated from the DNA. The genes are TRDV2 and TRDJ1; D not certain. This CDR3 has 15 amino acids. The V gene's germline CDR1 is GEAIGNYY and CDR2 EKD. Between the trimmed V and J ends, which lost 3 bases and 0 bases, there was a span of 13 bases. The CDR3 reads CACDSLWEYTDKLIF. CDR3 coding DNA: TGTGCCTGTGACTCACTGTGGGAGTACACCGATAAACTCATCTTT.

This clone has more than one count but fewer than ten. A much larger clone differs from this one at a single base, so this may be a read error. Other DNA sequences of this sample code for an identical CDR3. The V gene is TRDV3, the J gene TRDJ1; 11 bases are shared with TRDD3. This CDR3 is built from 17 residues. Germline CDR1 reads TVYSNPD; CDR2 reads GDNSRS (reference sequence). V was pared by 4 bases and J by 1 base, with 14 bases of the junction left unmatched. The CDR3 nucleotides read TGTGCCTGCCGTCTTTGGGGGATACGGTTGGCCACCGATAAACTCATCTTT. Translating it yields CACRLWGIRLATDKLIF.

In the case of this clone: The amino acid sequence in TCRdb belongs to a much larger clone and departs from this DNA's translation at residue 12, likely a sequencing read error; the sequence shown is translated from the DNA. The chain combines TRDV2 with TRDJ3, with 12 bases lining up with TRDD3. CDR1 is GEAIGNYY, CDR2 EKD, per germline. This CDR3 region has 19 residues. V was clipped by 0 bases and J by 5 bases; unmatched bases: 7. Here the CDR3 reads CACDTVWGIRSRDTRQMFF. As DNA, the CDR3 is TGTGCCTGTGACACCGTCTGGGGGATACGGTCCCGGGACACCCGACAGATGTTTTTC.

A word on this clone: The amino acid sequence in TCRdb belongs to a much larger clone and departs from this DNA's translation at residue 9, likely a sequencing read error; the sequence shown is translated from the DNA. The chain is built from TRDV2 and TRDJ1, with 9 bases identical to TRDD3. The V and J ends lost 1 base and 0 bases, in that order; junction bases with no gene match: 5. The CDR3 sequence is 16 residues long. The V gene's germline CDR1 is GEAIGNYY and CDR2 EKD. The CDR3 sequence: CACDTMGDMYTDKLIF. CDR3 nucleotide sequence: TGTGCCTGTGACACAATGGGGGATATGTACACCGATAAACTCATCTTT.

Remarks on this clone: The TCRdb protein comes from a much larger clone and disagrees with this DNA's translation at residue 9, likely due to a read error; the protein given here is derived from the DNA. CDR3 nucleotides: TGTGCCTGTGACACGTGGGATTCCCGGGACACCCGACAGATGTTTTTC. Amino acids: CACDTWDSRDTRQMFF. This chain uses TRDV2 with TRDJ3; possibly TRDD3 for D (5 bases). V was clipped by 1 base and J by 5 bases, with 11 bases between them. This CDR3 has 16 residues. The germline V gene has CDR1 GEAIGNYY and CDR2 EKD.

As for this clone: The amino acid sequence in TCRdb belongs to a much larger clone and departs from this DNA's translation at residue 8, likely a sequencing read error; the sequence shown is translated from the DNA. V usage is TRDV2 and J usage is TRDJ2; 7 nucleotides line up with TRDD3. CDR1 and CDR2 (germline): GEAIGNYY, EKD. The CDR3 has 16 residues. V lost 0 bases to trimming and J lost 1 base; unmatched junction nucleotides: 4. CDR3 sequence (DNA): TGTGCCTGTGACACCCTGGGGGCTATTTTGACAGCACAACTCTTCTTT. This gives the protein CACDTLGAILTAQLFF.

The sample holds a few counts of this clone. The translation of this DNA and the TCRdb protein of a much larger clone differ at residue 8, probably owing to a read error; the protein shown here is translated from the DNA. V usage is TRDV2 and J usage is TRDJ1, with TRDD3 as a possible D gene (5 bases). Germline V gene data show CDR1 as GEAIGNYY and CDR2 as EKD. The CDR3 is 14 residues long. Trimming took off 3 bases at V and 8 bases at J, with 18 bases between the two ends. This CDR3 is CACDDVLEDLKLIF. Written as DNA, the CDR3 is TGTGCCTGTGACGATGTACTGGAGGATCTCAAACTCATCTTT.

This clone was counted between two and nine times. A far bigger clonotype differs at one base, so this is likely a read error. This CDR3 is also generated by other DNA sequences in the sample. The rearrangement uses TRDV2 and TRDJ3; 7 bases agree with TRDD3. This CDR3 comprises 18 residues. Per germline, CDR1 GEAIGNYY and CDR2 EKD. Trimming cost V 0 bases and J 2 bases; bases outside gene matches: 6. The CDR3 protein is CACDTAGGIAWDTRQMFF. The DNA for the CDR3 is TGTGCCTGTGACACCGCTGGGGGGATCGCCTGGGACACCCGACAGATGTTTTTC.

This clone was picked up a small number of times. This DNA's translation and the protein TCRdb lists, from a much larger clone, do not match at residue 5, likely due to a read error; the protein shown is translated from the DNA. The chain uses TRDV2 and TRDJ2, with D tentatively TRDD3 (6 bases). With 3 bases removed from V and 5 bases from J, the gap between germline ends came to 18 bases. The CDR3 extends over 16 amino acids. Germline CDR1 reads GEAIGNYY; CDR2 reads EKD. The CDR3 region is CACDAAGITTTAQLFF. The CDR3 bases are TGTGCCTGTGACGCCGCGGGGATTACTACTACAGCACAACTCTTCTTT.

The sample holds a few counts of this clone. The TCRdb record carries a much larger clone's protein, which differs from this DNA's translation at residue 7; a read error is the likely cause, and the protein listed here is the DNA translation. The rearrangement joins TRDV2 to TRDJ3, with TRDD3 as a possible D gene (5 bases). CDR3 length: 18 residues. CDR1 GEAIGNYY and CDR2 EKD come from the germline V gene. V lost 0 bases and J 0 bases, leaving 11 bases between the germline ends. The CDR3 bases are TGTGCCTGTGACACCGTACGGGGGGGCTCCTGGGACACCCGACAGATGTTTTTC. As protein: CACDTVRGGSWDTRQMFF.

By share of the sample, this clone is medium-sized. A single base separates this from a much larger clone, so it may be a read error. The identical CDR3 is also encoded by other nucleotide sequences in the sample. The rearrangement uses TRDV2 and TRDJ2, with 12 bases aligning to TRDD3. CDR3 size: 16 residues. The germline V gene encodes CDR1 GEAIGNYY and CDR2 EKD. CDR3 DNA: TGTGCCTGTGACATACTGGGGGATACTTTGACAGCACAGCTCTTCTTT. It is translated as CACDILGDTLTAQLFF.